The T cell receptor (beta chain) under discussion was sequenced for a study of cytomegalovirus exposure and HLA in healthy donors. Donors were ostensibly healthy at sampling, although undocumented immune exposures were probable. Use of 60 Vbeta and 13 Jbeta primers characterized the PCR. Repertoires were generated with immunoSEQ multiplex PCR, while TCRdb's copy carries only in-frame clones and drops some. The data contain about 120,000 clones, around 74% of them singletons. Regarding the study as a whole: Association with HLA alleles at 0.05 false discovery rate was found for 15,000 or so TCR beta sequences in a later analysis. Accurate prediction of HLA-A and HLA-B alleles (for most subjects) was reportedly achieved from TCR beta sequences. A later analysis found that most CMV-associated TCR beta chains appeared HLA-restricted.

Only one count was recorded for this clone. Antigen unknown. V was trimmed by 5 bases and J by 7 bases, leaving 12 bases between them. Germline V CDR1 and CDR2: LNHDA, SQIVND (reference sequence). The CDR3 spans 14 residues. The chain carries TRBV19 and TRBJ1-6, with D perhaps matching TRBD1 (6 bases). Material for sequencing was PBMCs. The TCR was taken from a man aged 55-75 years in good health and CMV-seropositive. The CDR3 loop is CASSDGQTNSPLHF. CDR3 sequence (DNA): TGTGCCAGTAGTGACGGACAGACGAATTCACCCCTCCACTTT.